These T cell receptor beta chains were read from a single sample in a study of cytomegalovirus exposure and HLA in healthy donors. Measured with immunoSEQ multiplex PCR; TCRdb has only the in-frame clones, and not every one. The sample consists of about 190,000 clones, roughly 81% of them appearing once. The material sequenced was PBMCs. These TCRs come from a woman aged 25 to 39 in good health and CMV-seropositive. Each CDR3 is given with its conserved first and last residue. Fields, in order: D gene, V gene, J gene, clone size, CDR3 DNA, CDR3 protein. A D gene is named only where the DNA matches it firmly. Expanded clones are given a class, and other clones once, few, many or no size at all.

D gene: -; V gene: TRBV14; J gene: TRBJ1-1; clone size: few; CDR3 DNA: TGTGCCAGCAGCCCCCAGTTGGACACTGAAGCTTTCTTT; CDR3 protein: CASSPQLDTEAFF
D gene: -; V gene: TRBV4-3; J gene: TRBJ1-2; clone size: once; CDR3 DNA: TGCGCCAGCAGCCAAGATTGGTTTGATTTACTCCTCTATGGCTACACCTTC; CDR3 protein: CASSQDWFDLLLYGYTF
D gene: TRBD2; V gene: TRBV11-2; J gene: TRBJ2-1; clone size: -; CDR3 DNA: TGTGCCAGCAGCGACATTAGCGGGAGACGCTACAATGAGCAGTTCTTC; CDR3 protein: CASSDISGRRYNEQFF
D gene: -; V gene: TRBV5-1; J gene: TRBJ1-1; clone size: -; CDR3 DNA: TGCGCCAGCAGCTTATCCAATGGCCTCCTCGAACGAGCTTTCTTT; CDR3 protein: CASSLSNGLLERAFF
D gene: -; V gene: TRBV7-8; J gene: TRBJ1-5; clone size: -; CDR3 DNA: TGTGCCAGCAGCTTACAGGGTTGGTATAGCAATCAGCCCCAGCATTTT; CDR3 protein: CASSLQGWYSNQPQHF
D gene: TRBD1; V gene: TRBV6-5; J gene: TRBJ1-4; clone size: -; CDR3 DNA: TGTGCCAGCAGTTCCGACAGGGATCATGGTAATGAAAAACTGTTTTTT; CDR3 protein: CASSSDRDHGNEKLFF
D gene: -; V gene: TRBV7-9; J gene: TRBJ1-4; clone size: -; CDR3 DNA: TGTGCCAGCAGCTTAGACGGAGCAAGTAGACTGTTTTTT; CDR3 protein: CASSLDGASRLFF
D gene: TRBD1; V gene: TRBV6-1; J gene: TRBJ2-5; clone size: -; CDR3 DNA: TGTGCCAGCAGGACAGGGGGCGCGGAGACCCAGTACTTC; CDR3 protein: CASRTGGAETQYF
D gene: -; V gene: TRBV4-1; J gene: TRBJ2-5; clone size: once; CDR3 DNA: TGCGCCAGCAGCCAAGCAGGAGAGACCCAGTACTTC; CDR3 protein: CASSQAGETQYF
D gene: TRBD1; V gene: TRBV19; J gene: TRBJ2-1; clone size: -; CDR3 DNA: TGTGCCAGCAGAAAAGGGACAGGGTGGTTCTTC; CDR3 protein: CASRKGTGWFF
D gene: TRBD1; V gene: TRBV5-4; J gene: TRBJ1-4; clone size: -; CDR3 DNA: TGTGCCAGCAGCTCTCGACAGGGTGAAAAACTGTTTTTT; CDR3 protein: CASSSRQGEKLFF
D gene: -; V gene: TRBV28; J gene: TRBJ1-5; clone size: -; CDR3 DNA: TGTGCCAGCCTGACAGCTACTAATCAGCCCCAGCATTTT; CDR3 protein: CASLTATNQPQHF
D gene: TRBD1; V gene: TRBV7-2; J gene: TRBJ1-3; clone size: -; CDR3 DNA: TGTGCCAGCAGCCCTCACACAGGGGGCCTCGGAAACACCATATATTTT; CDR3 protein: CASSPHTGGLGNTIYF
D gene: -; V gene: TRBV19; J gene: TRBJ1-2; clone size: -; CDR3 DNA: TGTGCCAGTAGCTCGCGGGGCCATGGCTACACCTTC; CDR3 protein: CASSSRGHGYTF
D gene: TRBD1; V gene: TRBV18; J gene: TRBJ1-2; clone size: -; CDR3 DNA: TGTGCCAGCTCACCACTCAGGGGGCCATCCTATGGCTACACCTTC; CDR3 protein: CASSPLRGPSYGYTF
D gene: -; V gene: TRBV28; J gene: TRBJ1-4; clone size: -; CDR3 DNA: TGTGCCAGCAGACCCTACGGCGGGGGAGCGGCAGAGGAACTGTTTTTT; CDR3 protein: CASRPYGGGAAEELFF
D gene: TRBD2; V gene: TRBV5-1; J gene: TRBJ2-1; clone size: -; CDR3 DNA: TGCGCCAGCAGCTTGGAGGGACTAGGCTACAATGAGCAGTTCTTC; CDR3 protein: CASSLEGLGYNEQFF
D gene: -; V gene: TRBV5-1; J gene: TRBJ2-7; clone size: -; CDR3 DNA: TGCGCCAGCAGCTTGGCCCGGCAGGAAACCTACGAGCAGTACTTC; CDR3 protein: CASSLARQETYEQYF
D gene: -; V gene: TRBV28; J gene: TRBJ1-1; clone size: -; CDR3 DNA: TGTGCCAGCACCCTTACGGGAGGTGCTGAAGCTTTCTTT; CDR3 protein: CASTLTGGAEAFF
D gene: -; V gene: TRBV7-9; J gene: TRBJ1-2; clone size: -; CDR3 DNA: TGTGCCAGCAGCCGAGGAGCGGGGGGCTTTAGCTATGGCTACACCTTC; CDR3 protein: CASSRGAGGFSYGYTF
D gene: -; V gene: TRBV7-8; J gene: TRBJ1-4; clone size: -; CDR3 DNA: TGTGCCAGCACCAGAATCGGGGGGAATAATGAAAAACTGTTTTTT; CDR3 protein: CASTRIGGNNEKLFF
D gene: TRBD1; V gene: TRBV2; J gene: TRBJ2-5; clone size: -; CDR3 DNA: TGTGCCAGCAGTGAGTCGACAGGGGCAGAGACCCAGTACTTC; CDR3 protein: CASSESTGAETQYF
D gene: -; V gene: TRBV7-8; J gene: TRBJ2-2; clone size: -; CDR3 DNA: TGTGCCAGCACAAAACCGGGACTCGCGACCGGGGAGCTGTTTTTT; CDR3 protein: CASTKPGLATGELFF
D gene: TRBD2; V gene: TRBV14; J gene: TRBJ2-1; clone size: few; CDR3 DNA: TGTGCCAGCAGCCAACTAGTAGCGGGACTGTACAATGAGCAGTTCTTC; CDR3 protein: CASSQLVAGLYNEQFF
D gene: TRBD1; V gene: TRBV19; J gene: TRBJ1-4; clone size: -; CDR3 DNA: TGTGCCAGTAGCGACAGGGCAACTAATGAAAAACTGTTTTTT; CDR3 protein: CASSDRATNEKLFF
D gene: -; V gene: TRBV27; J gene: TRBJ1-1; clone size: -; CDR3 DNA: TGTGCCAGCAGTTTAGTCCCGCAGTCTACTGAAGCTTTCTTT; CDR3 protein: CASSLVPQSTEAFF
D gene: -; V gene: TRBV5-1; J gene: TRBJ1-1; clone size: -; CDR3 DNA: TGCGCCAGCAGCTTGGGGGCGAACACTGAAGCTTTCTTT; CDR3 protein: CASSLGANTEAFF
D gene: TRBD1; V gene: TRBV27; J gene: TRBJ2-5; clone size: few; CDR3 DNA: TGTGCCAGCAGAAGAACCCGACAGGGACAAGAGACCCAGTACTTC; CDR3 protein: CASRRTRQGQETQYF
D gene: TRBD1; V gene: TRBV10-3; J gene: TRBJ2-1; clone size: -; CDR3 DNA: TGTGCCATCAGCGCAGGACAGGGGAGGAATGAGCAGTTCTTC; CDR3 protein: CAISAGQGRNEQFF
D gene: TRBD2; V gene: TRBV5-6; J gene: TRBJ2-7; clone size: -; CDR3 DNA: TGTGCCAGCAGCTTACGGACTAGCGGGAGACCAAACAAATACGAGCAGTACTTC; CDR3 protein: CASSLRTSGRPNKYEQYF
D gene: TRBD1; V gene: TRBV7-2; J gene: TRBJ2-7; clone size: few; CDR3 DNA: TGTGCCAGCAGCCCAGCCGGGACAGGGGGGTACGAGCAGTACTTC; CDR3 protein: CASSPAGTGGYEQYF